These T cell receptor beta chains were read from a single sample in a study of blood T cell repertoires in COVID-19. Profiling relied on immunoSEQ multiplex PCR, and the TCRdb table lists in-frame clones only, not all of them. The top ten hold 3% of the sample, which has under 250,000 clones, about 85% seen once. Sequencing used peripheral blood. These receptors came from a man in his late teens or twenties with active or convalescent COVID-19. The CDR3 runs from the conserved cysteine through the conserved F or W. A D gene is named only where the DNA matches it firmly. Clone size is given for some rows only: seen once, a few or many times, or a class if the clone is expanded.

clone_size: once; d_call: -; j_call: TRBJ1-4; v_call: TRBV28; cdr3_nt: TGTGCCAGCACCGGGGCCGGGGGGCTCTACGGTGAAAAACTGTTTTTT; cdr3_aa: CASTGAGGLYGEKLFF
clone_size: -; d_call: -; j_call: TRBJ1-1; v_call: TRBV3-1/TRBV3-2; cdr3_nt: TGTGCCAGCAGCCAAGGGAGGGACACTGAAGCTTTCTTT; cdr3_aa: CASSQGRDTEAFF
clone_size: -; d_call: -; j_call: TRBJ1-3; v_call: TRBV7-9; cdr3_nt: TGTGCCAGCAGCTTAGATCCAGGAAACACCATATATTTT; cdr3_aa: CASSLDPGNTIYF
clone_size: -; d_call: -; j_call: TRBJ1-3; v_call: TRBV19; cdr3_nt: TGTGCCAGTAGCCGCGGGACTAACTCTGGAAACACCATATATTTT; cdr3_aa: CASSRGTNSGNTIYF
clone_size: -; d_call: TRBD2; j_call: TRBJ2-1; v_call: TRBV20-1; cdr3_nt: TGCAGTGCTAGTAGCGGGCGGCACAATGAGCAGTTCTTC; cdr3_aa: CSASSGRHNEQFF
clone_size: -; d_call: TRBD2; j_call: TRBJ2-7; v_call: TRBV7-2; cdr3_nt: TGTGCCAGCAGCGGTGGCGGGAGGGGATACGAGCAGTACTTC; cdr3_aa: CASSGGGRGYEQYF
clone_size: -; d_call: -; j_call: TRBJ2-1; v_call: TRBV7-2; cdr3_nt: TGTGCCAGCAGTCCAGACTTCCATGAGCAGTTCTTC; cdr3_aa: CASSPDFHEQFF
clone_size: -; d_call: TRBD1; j_call: TRBJ1-3; v_call: TRBV5-1; cdr3_nt: TGCGCCAGCAGCTTGACAGGGGGCACTGGAAACACCATATATTTT; cdr3_aa: CASSLTGGTGNTIYF
clone_size: few; d_call: -; j_call: TRBJ1-1; v_call: TRBV28; cdr3_nt: TGTGCCAGCAGTACAGGGTTCGCGAACACTGAAGCTTTCTTT; cdr3_aa: CASSTGFANTEAFF
clone_size: -; d_call: -; j_call: TRBJ1-2; v_call: TRBV5-6; cdr3_nt: TGTGCCAGCAGCCCGAGGAGGGGAAGCTATGGCTACACCTTC; cdr3_aa: CASSPRRGSYGYTF
clone_size: -; d_call: -; j_call: TRBJ2-3; v_call: TRBV7-8; cdr3_nt: TGTGCCAGCAGCCCCAACAAGGGGTCCCTCACAGATACGCAGTATTTT; cdr3_aa: CASSPNKGSLTDTQYF
clone_size: -; d_call: TRBD1; j_call: TRBJ1-6; v_call: TRBV13; cdr3_nt: TGTGCCAGCAGCGCAGAACAGGGGGTTCGCTCACCCCTCCACTTT; cdr3_aa: CASSAEQGVRSPLHF
clone_size: -; d_call: TRBD1; j_call: TRBJ1-3; v_call: TRBV5-1; cdr3_nt: TGCGCCAGCAGCTTGGCCCCGACAGGGGGTGGAAACACCATATATTTT; cdr3_aa: CASSLAPTGGGNTIYF
clone_size: once; d_call: -; j_call: TRBJ1-1; v_call: TRBV7-2; cdr3_nt: TGTGCCAGCAGCTTAGACCCGGGCACTGAAGCTTTCTTT; cdr3_aa: CASSLDPGTEAFF
clone_size: once; d_call: -; j_call: TRBJ2-3; v_call: TRBV12-3/TRBV12-4; cdr3_nt: TGTGCCAGCCGCCATCCACCACGGGATACGCAGTATTTT; cdr3_aa: CASRHPPRDTQYF
clone_size: -; d_call: TRBD1; j_call: TRBJ2-7; v_call: TRBV6-2/TRBV6-3; cdr3_nt: TGTGCCAGCAGTTACCCGGGACAGGGAAATTACGAGCAGTACTTC; cdr3_aa: CASSYPGQGNYEQYF
clone_size: once; d_call: -; j_call: TRBJ1-5; v_call: TRBV15; cdr3_nt: TGTGCCACCAGCAGAGATATGGGCCAGCCCCAGCATTTT; cdr3_aa: CATSRDMGQPQHF
clone_size: -; d_call: -; j_call: TRBJ2-2; v_call: TRBV7-9; cdr3_nt: TGTGCCAGCAGCCGAACGGGGGTAGCGGAGCTGTTTTTT; cdr3_aa: CASSRTGVAELFF
clone_size: -; d_call: -; j_call: TRBJ2-1; v_call: TRBV28; cdr3_nt: TGTGCCAGCATTTCGGGGAGCTCCTACAATGAGCAGTTCTTC; cdr3_aa: CASISGSSYNEQFF
clone_size: -; d_call: TRBD1; j_call: TRBJ1-1; v_call: TRBV6-5; cdr3_nt: TGTGCCAGCACACACGGGACAGCAACTGAAGCTTTCTTT; cdr3_aa: CASTHGTATEAFF
clone_size: -; d_call: TRBD2; j_call: TRBJ2-3; v_call: TRBV28; cdr3_nt: TGTGCCAGCAGTTTTAGCGGGAGGGCCTCAGATACGCAGTATTTT; cdr3_aa: CASSFSGRASDTQYF
clone_size: -; d_call: TRBD2; j_call: TRBJ2-7; v_call: TRBV5-1; cdr3_nt: TGCGCCAGCAGCTTGACGTGGGGCGGGAGGAACTACGAGCAGTACTTC; cdr3_aa: CASSLTWGGRNYEQYF
clone_size: -; d_call: TRBD2; j_call: TRBJ2-7; v_call: TRBV10-3; cdr3_nt: TGTGCCATCGGGGGACTAGCGGGAGTCGAGCAGTACTTC; cdr3_aa: CAIGGLAGVEQYF
clone_size: -; d_call: -; j_call: TRBJ2-3; v_call: TRBV7-8; cdr3_nt: TGTGCCAGCATCGCGGACTTTCTTCGTAGCACAGATACGCAGTATTTT; cdr3_aa: CASIADFLRSTDTQYF
clone_size: -; d_call: -; j_call: TRBJ1-1; v_call: TRBV4-2; cdr3_nt: TGTGCCAGCAGCCATCCTCGAGGGAACACTGAAGCTTTCTTT; cdr3_aa: CASSHPRGNTEAFF
clone_size: -; d_call: TRBD1; j_call: TRBJ2-1; v_call: TRBV4-3; cdr3_nt: TGCGCCAGCAGCCAGGGACAGGGTGCCAATGAGCAGTTCTTC; cdr3_aa: CASSQGQGANEQFF
clone_size: -; d_call: TRBD1; j_call: TRBJ2-7; v_call: TRBV7-9; cdr3_nt: TGTGCCAGCAGCGACAGGGGAAATTCCTACGAGCAGTACTTC; cdr3_aa: CASSDRGNSYEQYF
clone_size: -; d_call: TRBD1; j_call: TRBJ1-2; v_call: TRBV3-1/TRBV3-2; cdr3_nt: TGTGCCAGCAGCCAGGGACAGACCAGCTATGGCTACACCTTC; cdr3_aa: CASSQGQTSYGYTF
clone_size: -; d_call: TRBD1; j_call: TRBJ1-2; v_call: TRBV9; cdr3_nt: TGTGCCAGCAGCTACCAGCGGGCAGGGGGCGACGGCTACACCTTC; cdr3_aa: CASSYQRAGGDGYTF
clone_size: -; d_call: TRBD2; j_call: TRBJ2-7; v_call: TRBV4-3; cdr3_nt: TGCGCCAGCAGCCCCCGGGAGGACCCATACGAGCAGTACTTC; cdr3_aa: CASSPREDPYEQYF
clone_size: -; d_call: TRBD1; j_call: TRBJ1-5; v_call: TRBV28; cdr3_nt: TGTGCCAGCACCGGGGACAGGGCCTTGAATAGCAATCAGCCCCAGCATTTT; cdr3_aa: CASTGDRALNSNQPQHF
clone_size: -; d_call: -; j_call: TRBJ1-2; v_call: TRBV7-2; cdr3_nt: TGTGCCAGCAGCGAGGTCGGGATCCTAAACTATGGCTACACCTTC; cdr3_aa: CASSEVGILNYGYTF
clone_size: -; d_call: -; j_call: TRBJ2-1; v_call: TRBV6-1; cdr3_nt: TGTGCCAGCAGTGAGTGGCTCCTCGTGCCCTACAATGAGCAGTTCTTC; cdr3_aa: CASSEWLLVPYNEQFF
clone_size: -; d_call: -; j_call: TRBJ2-5; v_call: TRBV2; cdr3_nt: TGTGCCAGCAGGGACAGGGAGGGAGAGACCCAGTACTTC; cdr3_aa: CASRDREGETQYF
clone_size: once; d_call: -; j_call: TRBJ2-1; v_call: TRBV10-3; cdr3_nt: TGTGCCATCAGTGGCTCCGGTAGTGACAATGAGCAGTTCTTC; cdr3_aa: CAISGSGSDNEQFF
clone_size: few; d_call: TRBD1; j_call: TRBJ2-7; v_call: TRBV28; cdr3_nt: TGTGCCAGCATACCGGGACAGAGTTCCTACGAGCAGTACTTC; cdr3_aa: CASIPGQSSYEQYF
clone_size: -; d_call: -; j_call: TRBJ2-7; v_call: TRBV28; cdr3_nt: TGTGCCAGCAGTCCACAGGGCCTGAGCTCCTACGAGCAGTACTTC; cdr3_aa: CASSPQGLSSYEQYF
clone_size: -; d_call: -; j_call: TRBJ1-6; v_call: TRBV30; cdr3_nt: TGTGCCTGGAGTGCAGGGAACACTTCACCCCTCCACTTT; cdr3_aa: CAWSAGNTSPLHF
clone_size: -; d_call: -; j_call: TRBJ2-2; v_call: TRBV7-2; cdr3_nt: TGTGCCAGCAGCTTTGCTGGGGGAGGCGCCGGGGAGCTGTTTTTT; cdr3_aa: CASSFAGGGAGELFF
clone_size: -; d_call: -; j_call: TRBJ2-7; v_call: TRBV4-1; cdr3_nt: TGCGCCAGCAGCCAAGTGCAGGATACCACCTACGAGCAGTACTTC; cdr3_aa: CASSQVQDTTYEQYF